The 25 T cell receptor beta chains presented below share a single source sample, sequenced in a study of metastatic and nonmetastatic thyroid tumors. TCRdb called clones again from the PCR reads with MiXCR. The table lists around 15,000 clones, 20% to 30% of them singletons. Patients had received no treatment of any kind before thyroid surgery. The sample consisted of tumor tissue. All receptors derive from a male donor with papillary thyroid cancer or a benign thyroid nodule (not recorded which). Some clones in this sample may be carry-over from other donors' samples.

This clone appeared many times. This chain links TRBV29-1 with TRBJ1-2, with TRBD1 as a possible D gene (6 bases). CDR1 SQVTM and CDR2 ANQGSEA come from the germline V gene. The CDR3 has 13 residues. The V end lost 2 bases, the J end lost 8 bases, and 15 bases lay between the germline ends. CDR3 coding DNA: TGCAGCGTTGAAAATGGCAGGGGTTACGGCTACACCTTC. Its protein is CSVENGRGYGYTF. The full variable domain, with the rest looked up from reference TRBV29-1 and TRBJ1-2, is SAVISQKPSRDICQRGTSLTIQCQVDSQVTMMFWYRQQPGQSLTLIATANQGSEATYESGFVIDKFPISRPNLTFSTLTVSNMSPEDSSIYLCSVENGRGYGYTFGSGTRLTVV.

In its sample, this clone was seen many times. Other DNA sequences within the sample encode an identical CDR3. The genes are TRBV5-6 and TRBJ2-5; possibly TRBD2 for D (6 bases). V was shortened by 0 bases and J by 5 bases, with 11 bases between the two germline ends. Germline CDR1 is SGHDT and CDR2 is YYEEEE. The CDR3 has 14 amino acids. The CDR3: CASSLAPGRETQYF. CDR3 in DNA: TGTGCCAGCAGCTTGGCCCCGGGGAGGGAGACCCAGTACTTC.

This clone was counted once. An end of the junction differs from the germline gene, which may be a read error. The chain recombines TRBV4-1 with TRBJ2-7; D is possibly TRBD1 (5 bases). The germline V gene encodes CDR1 MGHRA and CDR2 YSYEKL. The CDR3 is 15 residues long. The CDR3: CASSQASTVFHEHYF. CDR3 in DNA: TGCGCCAGCAGCCAGGCCTCGACAGTGTTCCACGAGCATTACTTC.

As to this clone: A read error may account for a junction end that differs from germline. The chain joins TRBV20-1 to TRBJ2-1; D not certain. The germline V gene has CDR1 DFQATT and CDR2 SNEGSKA (reference sequence). This CDR3 comprises 15 residues. The CDR3 DNA reads as TGTAGTGCCGAAAGCAAGGGCCGGTTGTACAATGAGCAGTTCTTC. The encoded protein is CSAESKGRLYNEQFF.

This clone is medium-sized. The rearrangement links TRBV12-3 or TRBV12-4 to TRBJ1-6; D ambiguous. This CDR3 comprises 14 residues. The germline V and J ends were trimmed by 1 base and 10 bases, with 11 bases remaining between them. The CDR3 here is CASSLGANGSPLHF. CDR3 in DNA: TGTGCCAGCAGTTTAGGGGCGAATGGGTCACCCCTCCACTTT.

The chain combines TRBV5-6 with TRBJ1-2; no clear D gene. V was pared by 2 bases and J by 5 bases, with 16 bases between. This CDR3 is 15 amino acids long. Germline lookup yields CDR1 SGHDT and CDR2 YYEEEE. The CDR3 reads CASSFFSREVYGYTF. The CDR3 nucleotides read TGTGCCAGCAGCTTTTTTTCTCGAGAAGTTTATGGCTACACCTTC.

In nucleotides, the CDR3 is TGTGCCAGCGTGGAGTGGGCTATCACCGGGGAGCTGTTTTTT. As protein: CASVEWAITGELFF. The rearrangement links TRBV2 to TRBJ2-2; D is undetermined. Trimming removed 8 bases at V and 4 bases at J, with 14 bases between. Germline CDR1 is SNHLY and CDR2 is FYNNEI. This CDR3 comprises 14 residues.

This clone was seen many times. V usage is TRBV30 and J usage is TRBJ2-7; D is ambiguous. Trimming left V 0 bases short and J 4 bases short, with 22 bases between. Per germline, CDR1 GTSNPN and CDR2 SVGIG (reference sequence). The CDR3 is 17 amino acids. Written as DNA, the CDR3 is TGTGCCTGGAGTGTAGGGATGGAGCAGAGGAGATGGTACGAGCAGTACTTC. Translation: CAWSVGMEQRRWYEQYF.

This chain connects TRBV7-9 to TRBJ1-1; D gene ambiguous. Trimming took 1 base from V and 5 from J, leaving 11 bases between them. The CDR3 loop spans 14 amino acids. Germline V CDR1 and CDR2: SEHNR, FQNEAQ (reference sequence). The DNA for the CDR3 is TGTGCCAGCAGCTTAGAGGCACAGCATACTGAAGCTTTCTTT. It is translated as CASSLEAQHTEAFF.

The rearrangement links TRBV6-2 or TRBV6-3 to TRBJ2-7, with 8 bases that match TRBD1. The CDR3 length is 15 residues. Germline V gene sequence: CDR1 MNHEY, CDR2 SVGEGT. V was pared by 2 bases and J by 0 bases, with 3 bases of the junction left unmatched. DNA for the CDR3: TGTGCCAGCAGTTACCCAACAGGGGGCTCCTACGAGCAGTACTTC. It encodes CASSYPTGGSYEQYF.

V and J are TRBV19 and TRBJ2-5; the match to TRBD1 covers 8 bases. V dropped 8 bases and J dropped 5; count of bases not matched to a gene: 13. Germline-derived CDR1 and CDR2 are LNHDA and SQIVND (reference sequence). CDR3 size: 15 residues. The CDR3 DNA is TGTGCCAGTTCACCGGGGACAGGCCTCCATGAGACCCAGTACTTC. It specifies CASSPGTGLHETQYF.

This clone was found many times. This chain connects TRBV30 to TRBJ1-6; TRBD1 might be the D (5 bases). CDR1 and CDR2 from the germline V gene are GTSNPN and SVGIG (reference sequence). The CDR3 contains 11 residues. The ends were cut back, 5 bases at V and 10 bases at J, with 9 bases in the middle. CDR3: CAWGGESPLHF. Here the CDR3 DNA reads TGTGCCTGGGGGGGGGAATCACCCCTCCACTTT.

Relative to its sample, this clone is medium-sized. The chain joins TRBV6-1 to TRBJ2-7; D unresolved. Looked up from germline, CDR1 is MNHNS and CDR2 is SASEGT. Trimming removed 7 bases from V and 4 bases from J, with 17 bases in between. This CDR3 has 14 amino acids. The CDR3 protein is CASTTTPQKYEQYF. CDR3 bases: TGTGCCAGCACGACAACTCCCCAGAAATACGAGCAGTACTTC.

The table lists this clone with many counts. V gene TRBV12-3 or TRBV12-4 combines with J gene TRBJ1-5; 10 bases agree with TRBD1. Losses at the gene ends were 5 bases for V and 4 bases for J; bases not matched to a gene: 5. There are 15 residues in the CDR3. The CDR3 DNA follows: TGTGCCAGCAGTCCGGGACAGGGGCGGAATCAGCCCCAGCATTTT. Encoded protein: CASSPGQGRNQPQHF.

This clone has ten or more counts. Since a much larger clone is just one base distant, this may be a read error. The rearrangement joins TRBV28 to TRBJ2-7; D remains ambiguous. CDR1 is MDHEN, CDR2 SYDVKM, per germline. The CDR3 spans 13 residues. The CDR3 sequence is CATQTLVTYEQCF. Here the CDR3 DNA reads TGTGCCACCCAAACCCTGGTGACCTACGAGCAGTGCTTC.

Within the sample, this clone is medium-sized. The chain carries TRBV20-1 and TRBJ1-1; D gene unclear. The CDR3 has 11 residues. Germline V gene data show CDR1 as DFQATT and CDR2 as SNEGSKA (reference sequence). V was trimmed by 7 bases and J by 7 bases, leaving 13 bases between them. The CDR3: CSVLFLHEAFF. The DNA of the CDR3 is TGCAGTGTCCTCTTTTTACATGAAGCTTTCTTT.

This clone appeared many times. The V call is TRBV6-1, the J call TRBJ1-5; unclear D gene. The CDR3 length is 15 residues. The V end lost 4 bases, the J end lost 3 bases, and 13 bases lay between the germline ends. Germline CDR1 and CDR2: MNHNS and SASEGT. CDR3 DNA sequence: TGTGCCAGCAGTGTTTCTGGGGAAGCCAATCAGCCCCAGCATTTT. Translating it yields CASSVSGEANQPQHF.

The chain combines TRBV11-2 with TRBJ2-1, with 11 positions matching TRBD2. Germline lookup yields CDR1 SGHAT and CDR2 FQNNGV. J was trimmed by 7 bases and V by 1 base; bases with no gene match: 6. The CDR3 has 16 residues. The CDR3 loop is CASSLVGTSGANEQFF. The CDR3 DNA reads as TGTGCCAGCAGCTTAGTTGGGACTAGCGGAGCAAATGAGCAGTTCTTC.

This clone was detected many times. This specimen includes other DNA sequences encoding the same CDR3. This chain connects TRBV19 to TRBJ1-1; 7 bases fit TRBD1. CDR3 length: 15 amino acids. Germline loops: CDR1 LNHDA, CDR2 SQIVND (reference sequence). J gave up 3 bases and V 5 bases, and 9 bases lay outside the gene matches. CDR3 sequence reads: CASSARAGGDTEAFF. CDR3 sequence (DNA): TGTGCCAGTAGTGCGCGGGCAGGGGGAGACACTGAAGCTTTCTTT.

This clone qualifies as large. This chain links TRBV2 with TRBJ2-2, with a possible D match to TRBD2 (6 bases). The V end was cut by 10 bases, the J end by 4 bases, with 16 bases between. CDR3 size: 14 residues. Looked up from germline, CDR1 is SNHLY and CDR2 is FYNNEI. CDR3 DNA: TGTGCCAACCAGGGTCGGGGAGGCACCGGGGAGCTGTTTTTT. The encoded protein is CANQGRGGTGELFF.

The rearrangement joins TRBV30 to TRBJ1-6, with D perhaps TRBD1 (5 bases). The CDR3 has 15 amino acids. V was shortened by 8 bases and J by 9 bases, with 23 bases between the two germline ends. CDR1 and CDR2 (germline): GTSNPN, SVGIG (reference sequence). In DNA form, the CDR3 reads TGTGCCGCAGGCGCGGCGGGGCAACTGACTTCACCCCTCCACTTT. It encodes CAAGAAGQLTSPLHF.

In this sample, this clone turned up many times. The junction does not match germline at one end; this may be a read error. The rearrangement links TRBV10-3 to TRBJ1-2; D ambiguous. The CDR3 contains 14 residues. CDR1 is ENHRY and CDR2 is SYGVKD in the germline V gene. Here the CDR3 reads CAITEAVRAWGYTF. The CDR3 coding sequence is TGTGCCATCACTGAGGCCGTCCGCGCATGGGGCTACACCTTC.

This clone was seen only once. The J gene is TRBJ1-3, the V gene TRBV3-1; 8 bases fit TRBD1. V lost 4 bases to trimming and J lost 7 bases; unmatched junction nucleotides: 9. The length of the CDR3 is 15 residues. Germline V lookup: CDR1 LGHDT, CDR2 YNNKEL (reference sequence). CDR3 DNA: TGTGCCAGCAGCCGACAGGGGTTTATGGCGAACACCATATATTTT. It encodes CASSRQGFMANTIYF.

Concerning this clone: A clone one base away is much larger, so this may be a read error. The genes are TRBV6-6 and TRBJ1-1; D may be TRBD1 (5 bases). Trimming took 2 bases from V and 11 from J, leaving 18 bases between them. This CDR3 contains 14 residues. Germline V gene sequence: CDR1 MNHNY, CDR2 SVGAGI (reference sequence). This CDR3 is CASSYGDLVTFAFF. In DNA, the CDR3 is TGTGCCAGCAGTTACGGGGACCTAGTCACTTTTGCTTTCTTT.

V is TRBV11-2 and J is TRBJ2-1; D gene unclear. The germline V gene has CDR1 SGHAT and CDR2 FQNNGV. This CDR3 region has 17 residues. V lost 1 base, J lost 6 bases, and 19 bases lay in between. In DNA form, the CDR3 reads TGTGCCAGCAGCTTAGTAGTGGCGTGTCCGATACCCAATGAGCAGTTCTTC. Translated: CASSLVVACPIPNEQFF.